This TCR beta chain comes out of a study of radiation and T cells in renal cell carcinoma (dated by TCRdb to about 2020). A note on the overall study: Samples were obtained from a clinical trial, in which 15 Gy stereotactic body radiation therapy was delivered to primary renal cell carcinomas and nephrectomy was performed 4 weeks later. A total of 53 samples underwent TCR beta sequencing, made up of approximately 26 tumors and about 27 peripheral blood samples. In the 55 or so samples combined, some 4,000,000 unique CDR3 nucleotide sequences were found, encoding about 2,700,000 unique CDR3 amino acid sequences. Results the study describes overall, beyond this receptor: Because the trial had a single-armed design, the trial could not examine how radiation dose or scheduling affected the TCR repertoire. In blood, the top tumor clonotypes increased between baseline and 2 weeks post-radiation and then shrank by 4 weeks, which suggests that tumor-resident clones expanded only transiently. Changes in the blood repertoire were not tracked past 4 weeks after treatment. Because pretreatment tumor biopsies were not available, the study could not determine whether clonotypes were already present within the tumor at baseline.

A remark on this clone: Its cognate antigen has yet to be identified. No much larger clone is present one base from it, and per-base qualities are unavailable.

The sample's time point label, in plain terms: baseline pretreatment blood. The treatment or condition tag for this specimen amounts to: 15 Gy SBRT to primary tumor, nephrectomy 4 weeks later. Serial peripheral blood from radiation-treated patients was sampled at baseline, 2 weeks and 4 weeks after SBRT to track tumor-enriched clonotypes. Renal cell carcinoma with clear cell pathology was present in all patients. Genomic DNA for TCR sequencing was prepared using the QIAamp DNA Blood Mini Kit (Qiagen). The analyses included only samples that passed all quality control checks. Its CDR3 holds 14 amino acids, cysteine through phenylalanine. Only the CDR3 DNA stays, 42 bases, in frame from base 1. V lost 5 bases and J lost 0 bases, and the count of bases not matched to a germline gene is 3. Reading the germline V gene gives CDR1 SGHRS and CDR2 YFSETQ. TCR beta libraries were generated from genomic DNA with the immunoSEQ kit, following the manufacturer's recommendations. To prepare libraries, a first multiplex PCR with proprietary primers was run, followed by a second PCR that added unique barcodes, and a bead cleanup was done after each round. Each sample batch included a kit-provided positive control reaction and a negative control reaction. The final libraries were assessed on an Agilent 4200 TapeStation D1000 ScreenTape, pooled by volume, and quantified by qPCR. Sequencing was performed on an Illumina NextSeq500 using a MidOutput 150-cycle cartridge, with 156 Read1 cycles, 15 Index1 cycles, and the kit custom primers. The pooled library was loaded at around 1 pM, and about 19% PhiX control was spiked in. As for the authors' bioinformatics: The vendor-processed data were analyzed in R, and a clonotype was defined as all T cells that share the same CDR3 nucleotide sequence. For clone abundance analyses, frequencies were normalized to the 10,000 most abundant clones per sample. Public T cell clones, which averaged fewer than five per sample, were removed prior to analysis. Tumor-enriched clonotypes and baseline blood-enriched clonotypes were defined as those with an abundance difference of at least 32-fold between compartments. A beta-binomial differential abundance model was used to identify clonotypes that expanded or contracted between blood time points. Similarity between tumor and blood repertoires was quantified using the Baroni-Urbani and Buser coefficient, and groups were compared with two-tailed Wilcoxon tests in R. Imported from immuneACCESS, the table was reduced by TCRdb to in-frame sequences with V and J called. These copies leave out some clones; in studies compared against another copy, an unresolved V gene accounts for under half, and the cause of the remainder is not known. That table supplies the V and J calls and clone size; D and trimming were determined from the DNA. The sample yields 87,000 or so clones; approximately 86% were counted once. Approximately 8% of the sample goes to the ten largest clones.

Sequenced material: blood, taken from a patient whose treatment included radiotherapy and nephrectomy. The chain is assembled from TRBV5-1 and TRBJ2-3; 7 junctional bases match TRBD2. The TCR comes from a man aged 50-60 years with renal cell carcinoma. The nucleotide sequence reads TGCGCCAGCAGGCCTAGCGGTAGCACAGATACGCAGTATTTT. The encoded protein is CASRPSGSTDTQYF.